These T cell receptor beta chains were read from a single sample in a study of OX40 agonist ivuxolimab in advanced cancers. Using immunoSEQ multiplex PCR, the repertoire was profiled, and TCRdb retains in-frame clones only, with some absent. The table shows more than 60,000 clones, with about 80% occurring only once. Sample: CD4+ or CD8+ T cells sorted from blood, taken in a trial of the OX40 agonist ivuxolimab. All receptors derive from an adult with an advanced solid tumor such as melanoma, head and neck, liver or kidney cancer. The CDR3 runs from the conserved cysteine through the conserved F or W. Fields, in order: J gene, V gene, clone size, CDR3 length, D gene, CDR3 DNA, CDR3 protein. A D gene is named only where the DNA matches it firmly. Expanded clones are given a class, and other clones once, few, many or no size at all.

J gene: TRBJ2-7; V gene: TRBV7-2; clone size: -; CDR3 length: 14; D gene: TRBD1; CDR3 DNA: TGTGCCAGCAGCTTATCGCACAGGGGAAGGGAGCAGTACTTC; CDR3 protein: CASSLSHRGREQYF
J gene: TRBJ2-2; V gene: TRBV11-2; clone size: -; CDR3 length: 16; D gene: -; CDR3 DNA: TGTGCCAGCAGCTCCCACATTAGCGTTATCGCCGGGGAGCTGTTTTTT; CDR3 protein: CASSSHISVIAGELFF
J gene: TRBJ1-5; V gene: TRBV5-8; clone size: -; CDR3 length: 14; D gene: -; CDR3 DNA: TGTGCCAGCAGCTTGGACGGGGGGGCACAGCCCCAGCATTTT; CDR3 protein: CASSLDGGAQPQHF
J gene: TRBJ1-1; V gene: TRBV2; clone size: -; CDR3 length: 14; D gene: TRBD1; CDR3 DNA: TGTGCCAGCAACCGACAGGGATTGAACACTGAAGCTTTCTTT; CDR3 protein: CASNRQGLNTEAFF
J gene: TRBJ1-1; V gene: TRBV10-3; clone size: -; CDR3 length: 13; D gene: -; CDR3 DNA: TGTGCCATCAGTGAGTCTGACAGTGGATCGGCTTTCTTT; CDR3 protein: CAISESDSGSAFF
J gene: TRBJ2-3; V gene: TRBV10-3; clone size: few; CDR3 length: 18; D gene: TRBD1; CDR3 DNA: TGTGCCCTCCGGACGGACGGACAGGGGGCCTCTGTGACAGATACGCAGTATTTT; CDR3 protein: CALRTDGQGASVTDTQYF
J gene: TRBJ1-6; V gene: TRBV5-8; clone size: -; CDR3 length: 15; D gene: TRBD1; CDR3 DNA: TGTGCCTCCCGTTTGGGACAGCTCTATAATTCACCCCTCCACTTT; CDR3 protein: CASRLGQLYNSPLHF
J gene: TRBJ1-1; V gene: TRBV4-3; clone size: few; CDR3 length: 16; D gene: -; CDR3 DNA: TGCGCCAGCAGCCAAGATATCGCAGGAATGAACACTGAAGCTTTCTTT; CDR3 protein: CASSQDIAGMNTEAFF
J gene: TRBJ1-4; V gene: TRBV4-2; clone size: -; CDR3 length: 18; D gene: TRBD1; CDR3 DNA: TGTGCCAGCAGCCAAGATCGTCTGACAGGGTGGGAGAATGAAAAACTGTTTTTT; CDR3 protein: CASSQDRLTGWENEKLFF
J gene: TRBJ1-3; V gene: TRBV18; clone size: few; CDR3 length: 15; D gene: -; CDR3 DNA: TGTGCCAGCTCATCGGACAGTATCTCTGGAAACACCATATATTTT; CDR3 protein: CASSSDSISGNTIYF
J gene: TRBJ2-1; V gene: TRBV7-9; clone size: -; CDR3 length: 17; D gene: -; CDR3 DNA: TGTGCCAGCAGCTTAGCACAGGGCCCTGGGTCCTACAATGAGCAGTTCTTC; CDR3 protein: CASSLAQGPGSYNEQFF
J gene: TRBJ1-4; V gene: TRBV19; clone size: -; CDR3 length: 11; D gene: -; CDR3 DNA: TGTGCCAGTAGGAACAGCGAAAAACTGTTTTTT; CDR3 protein: CASRNSEKLFF
J gene: TRBJ1-5; V gene: TRBV18; clone size: -; CDR3 length: 15; D gene: -; CDR3 DNA: TGTGCCAGCTCATTCACCGGAGGGGGCAATCAGCCCCAGCATTTT; CDR3 protein: CASSFTGGGNQPQHF
J gene: TRBJ2-1; V gene: TRBV9; clone size: -; CDR3 length: 17; D gene: TRBD2; CDR3 DNA: TGTGCCAGCAGCGTAGGAAATAGCGGGGGCACCTACAATGAGCAGTTCTTC; CDR3 protein: CASSVGNSGGTYNEQFF
J gene: TRBJ1-1; V gene: TRBV6-5; clone size: once; CDR3 length: 13; D gene: -; CDR3 DNA: TGTGCCAGCAGCAGTTTGGGTGGAAGGGAAGCTTTCTTT; CDR3 protein: CASSSLGGREAFF
J gene: TRBJ1-3; V gene: TRBV9; clone size: -; CDR3 length: 17; D gene: TRBD1; CDR3 DNA: TGTGCCAGCAGCCCTCAGGGGGCGGGGAGCTCTGGAAACACCATATATTTT; CDR3 protein: CASSPQGAGSSGNTIYF
J gene: TRBJ2-1; V gene: TRBV5-1; clone size: -; CDR3 length: 16; D gene: TRBD1; CDR3 DNA: TGCGCCAGCAGCTTGGCCCGGACAGGGGGCGGCAATGAGCAGTTCTTC; CDR3 protein: CASSLARTGGGNEQFF
J gene: TRBJ2-1; V gene: TRBV20-1; clone size: few; CDR3 length: 10; D gene: -; CDR3 DNA: TGCAGTGCTATGTCACTCGGGCAGTTCTTC; CDR3 protein: CSAMSLGQFF
J gene: TRBJ2-5; V gene: TRBV7-2; clone size: once; CDR3 length: 11; D gene: -; CDR3 DNA: TGTGCCAGCAGAACTGTGGAGACCCAGTACTTC; CDR3 protein: CASRTVETQYF
J gene: TRBJ1-2; V gene: TRBV2; clone size: -; CDR3 length: 12; D gene: -; CDR3 DNA: TGTGCCAGCAACATAGCTAACTATGGCTACACCTTC; CDR3 protein: CASNIANYGYTF
J gene: TRBJ2-7; V gene: TRBV11-2; clone size: -; CDR3 length: 18; D gene: TRBD1; CDR3 DNA: TGTGCCAGCAGCCCAGCCGGGTCCCGGACAGGGGGCGGTTACGAGCAGTACTTC; CDR3 protein: CASSPAGSRTGGGYEQYF
J gene: TRBJ2-2; V gene: TRBV7-2; clone size: -; CDR3 length: 14; D gene: -; CDR3 DNA: TGTGCCAGCAGCTTTGACAGGACCCCCGGGGAGCTGTTTTTT; CDR3 protein: CASSFDRTPGELFF
J gene: TRBJ1-5; V gene: TRBV2; clone size: -; CDR3 length: 14; D gene: -; CDR3 DNA: TGTGCCAGCAGTGAACATGGTCTGAATCAGCCCCAGCATTTT; CDR3 protein: CASSEHGLNQPQHF
J gene: TRBJ2-3; V gene: TRBV7-3; clone size: once; CDR3 length: 15; D gene: TRBD1; CDR3 DNA: TGTGCCAGCAGCTTGGGACAGGGACGATTGGATACGCAGTATTTT; CDR3 protein: CASSLGQGRLDTQYF
J gene: TRBJ2-4; V gene: TRBV13; clone size: -; CDR3 length: 14; D gene: TRBD1; CDR3 DNA: TGTGCCAGCAGCCCAAAGGACAGGTATGACATTCAGTACTTC; CDR3 protein: CASSPKDRYDIQYF
J gene: TRBJ2-1; V gene: TRBV2; clone size: once; CDR3 length: 15; D gene: TRBD2; CDR3 DNA: TGTGCCAGCACCCCTGCGGGGGGGGGTTACAATGAGCAGTTCTTC; CDR3 protein: CASTPAGGGYNEQFF
J gene: TRBJ1-1; V gene: TRBV2; clone size: few; CDR3 length: 13; D gene: TRBD1; CDR3 DNA: TGTGCCAGCATCGGGACAGGGGGCACTGAAGCTTTCTTT; CDR3 protein: CASIGTGGTEAFF
J gene: TRBJ2-5; V gene: TRBV19; clone size: -; CDR3 length: 13; D gene: -; CDR3 DNA: TGTGCCAGTACCTCGACTAGTAAAGAGACCCAGTACTTC; CDR3 protein: CASTSTSKETQYF
J gene: TRBJ2-1; V gene: TRBV9; clone size: -; CDR3 length: 16; D gene: -; CDR3 DNA: TGTGCCAGCAGCGCCACCGGGACGGAAAACTACAATGAGCAGTTCTTC; CDR3 protein: CASSATGTENYNEQFF
J gene: TRBJ2-7; V gene: TRBV6-6; clone size: -; CDR3 length: 12; D gene: -; CDR3 DNA: TGTGCCAGCAGTTACTCTAGGGGCGAGCAGTACTTC; CDR3 protein: CASSYSRGEQYF
J gene: TRBJ1-5; V gene: TRBV28; clone size: -; CDR3 length: 12; D gene: -; CDR3 DNA: TGTGCCAGCAGTCCGGCAAATCAGCCCCAGCATTTT; CDR3 protein: CASSPANQPQHF
J gene: TRBJ1-2; V gene: TRBV25-1; clone size: few; CDR3 length: 16; D gene: -; CDR3 DNA: TGTGCCAGCAGCCGTGGGGAGGCCCTCGGAGGTTATGGCTACACCTTC; CDR3 protein: CASSRGEALGGYGYTF